The next 13 T cell receptor beta chains were all read from a single sample in a study of control samples from healthy donors and cancer patients. Profiled with immunoSEQ multiplex PCR; TCRdb holds only in-frame clones, not every one. Of over 100,000 clones in the sample, 75% to 95% were seen once. The sequenced material came from blood. These receptors came from a human donor in good health. The donor label of this sample is uncertain.

The chain is built from TRBV5-6 and TRBJ2-1, with 11 bases identical to TRBD2. CDR3 length: 14 residues. Germline V gene sequence: CDR1 SGHDT, CDR2 YYEEEE. V trimming: 4 bases; J trimming: 4 bases; junction bases outside the gene matches: 1. The CDR3 loop is CASSTSGGYNEQFF. The DNA for the CDR3 is TGTGCCAGCAGCACTAGCGGGGGATACAATGAGCAGTTCTTC.

CDR3 sequence reads: CASSPNPGGFGETQYF. CDR3 nucleotide sequence: TGTGCCAGCAGCCCCAACCCTGGCGGCTTTGGAGAGACCCAGTACTTC. V and J are TRBV7-2 and TRBJ2-5, with D uncertain. Trimming pared 5 bases from V and 4 bases from J, leaving 20 bases between. CDR1 and CDR2 (germline): SGHTA, FQGNSA. The CDR3 length is 16 residues.

The chain recombines TRBV6-5 with TRBJ1-6, with 9 positions matching TRBD1. The CDR3 is made up of 15 amino acids. Germline V gene data show CDR1 as MNHEY and CDR2 as SVGAGI. Losses at the gene ends were 6 bases for V and 12 bases for J; bases not matched to a gene: 12. The CDR3 sequence is CASSSGTGHPLPLHF. In DNA form, the CDR3 reads TGTGCCAGCAGCAGCGGGACAGGGCATCCCTTACCCCTCCACTTT.

The chain joins TRBV4-1 to TRBJ1-3; possibly TRBD1 for D (6 bases). The germline gives CDR1 MGHRA, CDR2 YSYEKL. There are 17 residues in the CDR3. V lost 2 bases, J lost 4 bases, and 18 bases lay in between. The CDR3 DNA reads as TGCGCCAGCAGCCAACTCTTGACAGGTATTTCGGGAAACACCATATATTTT. It translates to CASSQLLTGISGNTIYF.

V and J are TRBV27 and TRBJ2-3; 10 nucleotides match TRBD2. Per germline, CDR1 MNHEY and CDR2 SMNVEV (reference sequence). The CDR3 sequence is 15 residues long. V was pared by 4 bases and J by 2 bases, with 3 bases of the junction left unmatched. The CDR3 sequence: CASSYSGGPTDTQYF. CDR3 nucleotide sequence: TGTGCCAGCAGTTATAGCGGGGGGCCCACAGATACGCAGTATTTT.

This clone was counted a single time. CDR3 DNA: TGTGCCATCAGGACGACAGAAGACTATGGCTACACCTTC. Translation: CAIRTTEDYGYTF. The V gene is TRBV10-3, the J gene TRBJ1-2; D might be TRBD1 (5 bases). The CDR3 totals 13 residues. Germline V gene sequence: CDR1 ENHRY, CDR2 SYGVKD. V was shortened by 6 bases and J by 3 bases, with 11 bases between the two germline ends.

The gene calls are TRBV6-5 and TRBJ1-5; D is unclear. The CDR3 has 15 amino acids. Trimming took 0 bases from V and 3 from J, leaving 9 bases between them. Looked up from germline, CDR1 is MNHEY and CDR2 is SVGAGI. CDR3: CASSYSRLDNQPQHF. CDR3 in DNA: TGTGCCAGCAGTTACTCCCGGCTGGACAATCAGCCCCAGCATTTT.

The gene calls are TRBV5-1 and TRBJ1-3; D is unresolved. Germline V lookup: CDR1 SGHRS, CDR2 YFSETQ. Trimming took off 4 bases at V and 7 bases at J, with 15 bases between the two ends. This CDR3 comprises 14 residues. This CDR3 reads CASSANMGLNTIYF. The CDR3 nucleotides are TGCGCCAGCAGCGCAAACATGGGCTTGAACACCATATATTTT. The whole variable domain, remainder taken from reference TRBV5-1 and TRBJ1-3, is KAGVTQTPRYLIKTRGQQVTLSCSPISGHRSVSWYQQTPGQGLQFLFEYFSETQRNKGNFPGRFSGRQFSNSRSEMNVSTLELGDSALYLCASSANMGLNTIYFGEGSWLTVV.

This chain joins TRBV10-2 and TRBJ1-2; D is unresolved. Germline V gene sequence: CDR1 WSHSY, CDR2 SAAADI. V lost 5 bases and J 3 bases, leaving 22 bases between the germline ends. The CDR3 covers 17 residues. The CDR3 sequence is CASSPDPVGSNYYGYTF. The DNA for the CDR3 is TGCGCCAGCAGTCCGGACCCGGTTGGTTCTAACTACTATGGCTACACCTTC.

The chain combines TRBV6-5 with TRBJ1-5; D is undetermined. The CDR3 runs to 15 residues. Trimming stripped 0 bases from V and 5 bases from J, with 11 bases between. In germline, CDR1 is MNHEY, CDR2 SVGAGI. CDR3 loop: CASSYSRAADQPQHF. For the CDR3, the DNA is TGTGCCAGCAGTTACTCCCGGGCTGCGGATCAGCCCCAGCATTTT.

The chain employs TRBV7-2 and TRBJ2-7; TRBD2 agrees at 9 bases. The CDR3 is 15 amino acids. V lost 1 base and J lost 2; bases outside the gene matches: 3. Per the germline V gene, CDR1 is SGHTA and CDR2 is FQGNSA. The DNA for the CDR3 is TGTGCCAGCAGCTTAGTTAGCGGGGGCCCCTACGAGCAGTACTTC. This codes for CASSLVSGGPYEQYF.

The V gene is TRBV30, the J gene TRBJ2-5, with TRBD1 as a possible D gene (6 bases). This CDR3 comprises 12 residues. V lost 2 bases to trimming and J lost 5 bases, with 9 bases between them. Germline values: CDR1 GTSNPN, CDR2 SVGIG (reference sequence). CDR3 loop: CAWSTGLETQYF. CDR3 coding DNA: TGTGCCTGGAGTACAGGGTTGGAGACCCAGTACTTC.

The chain employs TRBV7-9 and TRBJ2-3; maybe TRBD2 (7 bases). With 5 bases removed from V and 5 bases from J, the gap between germline ends came to 17 bases. CDR3 length: 15 amino acids. In germline, CDR1 is SEHNR, CDR2 FQNEAQ (reference sequence). The CDR3 region has the DNA TGTGCCAGCAGCCCTGAGGGGGGGTATAGAGATACGCAGTATTTT. Translating gives CASSPEGGYRDTQYF.